This TCR beta chain was profiled in a study of beta chain features in type 1 diabetes (dated by TCRdb to 2017 to 2018). Background for the entire study: Patients and healthy donors did not differ in mean age, gender distribution, total cell number or subset yield. A total of roughly 98,000,000 sorted cells were examined across all samples, and RNA yield correlated strongly with the number of cells per subset. Regulatory and stem cell-like memory subsets were obtained from only 8 patients and about 8 healthy donors, while naive and central memory subsets were obtained from all 30 or so donors. In the study, TCRB repertoires of sorted circulating CD4+ T cell subsets from recently diagnosed type 1 diabetes patients were compared with those of matched healthy donors.

This clone appeared a few times. Its target antigen remains unknown. Base-call qualities are not available, and no considerably larger clone is one nucleotide away. From each donor, a single peripheral blood sample of about 110 mL on average was drawn into heparinised tubes. Naive, central memory, regulatory and stem cell-like memory CD4+ T cells were sorted on a BD FACSAria II using a panel including CD45RO, CCR7, CD25, CD127, CD95 and CD27. All sorted populations exceeded 95% purity. Right away, PBMCs were isolated by Lymphoprep density gradient centrifugation and were stained directly, with no culture step. So that batch effects would be minimized, each experiment stained and sorted samples in pairs, pairing one healthy donor with one patient. The entire amount of isolated RNA was reverse transcribed using the High Capacity cDNA Reverse Transcription Kit, so the sequenced TCRB transcripts were expressed ones. Naive, central memory and regulatory T cell samples underwent deep immunoSEQ sequencing, averaging around 3.7 million total reads per sample. Sorted cells were lysed in RLT buffer, and RNA was extracted using DNase-treated RNeasy Micro or Mini kits according to cell number. Each cell subset was processed on its own to prevent cross-contamination, while patient and healthy donor samples were processed together. Using the immunoSEQ multiplex PCR, TCRB sequences were amplified from cDNA into 87-bp fragments spanning the CDR3 region. Sequencing of the amplicons was done on the Illumina HiSeq platform. The authors' pipeline ran thus. PCR bias was computationally corrected using synthetic template baselines, reads within Hamming distance 2 were collapsed, and singletons that could not be merged were discarded. By aligning reads against IMGT, V, D and J genes, CDR3 length, and insertions or deletions at six rearrangement sites were assigned. Within each subset, clonotype counts were normalized to sorted cell number, after which true diversity and Gini coefficients were computed with the tcR R package. The overlap coefficient, calculated on TCRB nucleotide sequences, was used to quantify repertoire sharing. Held by TCRdb, this immuneACCESS table contains in-frame sequences only and omits some clones. Under half of the omission traces to an unresolved V gene where checked; the cause of the rest is unknown. Clonal size and the V and J genes are those of that table, whereas D and trimming came from the DNA. The sample table contains 250,000 to 300,000 clones; only one count was recorded for around 7.3% of them. Of the sample, roughly 0.94% falls within the top ten clones.

On the study overall, not on this receptor specifically: Sequencing cDNA rather than genomic DNA could over-represent highly expressing activated cells, although activation and CD3 levels did not differ between groups. Patients with type 1 diabetes made fewer insertions and deleted more nucleotides at VDJ recombination sites, implying thymic rearrangement abnormalities. A moderate but significant shortening of TCRB CDR3 length was observed in type 1 diabetes patients in all four CD4+ subsets. Because the HLA sub-analyses included only small numbers of individuals, any influence of HLA type on TCRB rearrangement was left unresolved. Naive, central memory and regulatory TCRB repertoires appeared more similar among patients than among healthy donors. Shorter templates might be favored by PCR, yet because patient and control samples were amplified and corrected together, any such skew would affect both groups equally.

The CDR1 and CDR2 encoded by the germline V gene are SGHRS and YFSETQ. At the junction V is shortened by 4 bases and J by 8 bases; bases outside the gene matches: 8. Reading from cysteine to phenylalanine, the CDR3 counts 13 amino acids. Only the CDR3 portion is preserved as DNA: 39 bases, with reading frame beginning at the first base. The V and J segments used are TRBV5-1 and TRBJ1-2, with 7 middle bases fitting TRBD1. The sequenced material came from central memory CD4+ T cells from blood. The sequence derives from a woman between 18 and 29 years old in good health. This receptor has the CDR3 CASSTTRGEGYTF. Here is the DNA: TGCGCCAGCAGCACGACCAGGGGGGAGGGCTACACCTTC.